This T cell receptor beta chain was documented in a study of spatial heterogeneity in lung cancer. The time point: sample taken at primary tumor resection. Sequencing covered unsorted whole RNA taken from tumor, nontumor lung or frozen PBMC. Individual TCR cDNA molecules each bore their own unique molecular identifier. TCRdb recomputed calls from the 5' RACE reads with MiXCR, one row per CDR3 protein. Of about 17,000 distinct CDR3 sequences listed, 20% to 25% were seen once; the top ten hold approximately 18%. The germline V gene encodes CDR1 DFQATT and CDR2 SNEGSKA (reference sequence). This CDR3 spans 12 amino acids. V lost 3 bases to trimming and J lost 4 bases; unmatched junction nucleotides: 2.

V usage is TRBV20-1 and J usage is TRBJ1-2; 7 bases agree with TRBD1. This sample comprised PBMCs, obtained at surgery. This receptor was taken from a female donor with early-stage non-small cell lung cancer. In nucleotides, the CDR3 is TGCAGTGCTAGCGGACAGGCCTATGGCTACACCTTC. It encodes CSASGQAYGYTF.